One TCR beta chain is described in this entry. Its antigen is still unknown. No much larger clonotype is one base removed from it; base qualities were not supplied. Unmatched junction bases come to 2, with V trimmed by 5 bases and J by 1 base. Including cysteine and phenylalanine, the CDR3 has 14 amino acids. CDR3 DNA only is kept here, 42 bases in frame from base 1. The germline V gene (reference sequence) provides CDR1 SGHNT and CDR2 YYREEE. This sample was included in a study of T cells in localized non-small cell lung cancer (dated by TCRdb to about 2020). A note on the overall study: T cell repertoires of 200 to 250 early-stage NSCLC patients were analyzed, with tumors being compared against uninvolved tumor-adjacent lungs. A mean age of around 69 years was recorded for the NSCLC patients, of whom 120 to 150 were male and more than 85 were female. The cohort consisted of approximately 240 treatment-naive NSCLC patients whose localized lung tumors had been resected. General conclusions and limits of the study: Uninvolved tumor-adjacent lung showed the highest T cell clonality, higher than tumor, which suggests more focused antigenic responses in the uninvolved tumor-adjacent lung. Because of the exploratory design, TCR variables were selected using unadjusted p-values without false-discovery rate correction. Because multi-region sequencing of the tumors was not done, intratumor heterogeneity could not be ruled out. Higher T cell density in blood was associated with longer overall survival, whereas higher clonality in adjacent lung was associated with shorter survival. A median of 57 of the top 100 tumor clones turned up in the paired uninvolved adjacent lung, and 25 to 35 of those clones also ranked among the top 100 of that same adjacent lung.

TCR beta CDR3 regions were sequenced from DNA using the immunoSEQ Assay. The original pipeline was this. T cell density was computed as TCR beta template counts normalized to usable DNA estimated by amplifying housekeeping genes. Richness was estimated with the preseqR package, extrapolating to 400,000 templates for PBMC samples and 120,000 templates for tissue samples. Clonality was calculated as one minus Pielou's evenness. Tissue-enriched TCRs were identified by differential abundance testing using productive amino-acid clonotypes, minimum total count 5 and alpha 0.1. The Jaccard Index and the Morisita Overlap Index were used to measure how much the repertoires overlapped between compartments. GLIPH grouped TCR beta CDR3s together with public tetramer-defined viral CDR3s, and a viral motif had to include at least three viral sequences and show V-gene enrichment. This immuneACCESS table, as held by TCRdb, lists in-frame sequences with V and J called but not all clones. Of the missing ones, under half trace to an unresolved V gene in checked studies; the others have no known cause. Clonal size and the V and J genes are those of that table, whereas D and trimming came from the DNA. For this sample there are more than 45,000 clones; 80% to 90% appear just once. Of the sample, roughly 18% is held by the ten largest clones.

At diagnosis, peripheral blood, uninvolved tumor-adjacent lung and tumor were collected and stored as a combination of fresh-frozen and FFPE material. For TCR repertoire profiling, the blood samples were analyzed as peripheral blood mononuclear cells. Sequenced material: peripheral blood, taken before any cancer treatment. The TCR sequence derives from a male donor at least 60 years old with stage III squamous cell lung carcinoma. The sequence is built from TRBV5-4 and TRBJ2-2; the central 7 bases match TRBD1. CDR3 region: CASRRTGNTGELFF. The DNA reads TGTGCCAGCAGGCGGACAGGGAACACCGGGGAGCTGTTTTTT.